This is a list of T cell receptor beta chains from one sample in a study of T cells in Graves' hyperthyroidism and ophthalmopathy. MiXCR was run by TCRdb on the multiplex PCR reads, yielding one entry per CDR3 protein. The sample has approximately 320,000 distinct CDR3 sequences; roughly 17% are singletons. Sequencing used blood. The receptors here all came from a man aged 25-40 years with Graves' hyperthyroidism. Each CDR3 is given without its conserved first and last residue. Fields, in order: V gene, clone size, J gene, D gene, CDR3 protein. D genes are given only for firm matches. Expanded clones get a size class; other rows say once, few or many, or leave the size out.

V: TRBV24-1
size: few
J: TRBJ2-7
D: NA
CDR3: ATSDRTAHPPYEQY

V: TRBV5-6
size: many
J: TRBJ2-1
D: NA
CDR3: ASSLVGGGSGHEQF

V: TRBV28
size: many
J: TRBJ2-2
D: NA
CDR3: ATMKTNTGELF

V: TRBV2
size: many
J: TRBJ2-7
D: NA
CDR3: ASRRDWSYEQY

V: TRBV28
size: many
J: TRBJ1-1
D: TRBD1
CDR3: ASSSVRRGRGNTEAF

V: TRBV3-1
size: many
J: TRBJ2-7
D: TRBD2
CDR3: ASSLGLAGGFEQY

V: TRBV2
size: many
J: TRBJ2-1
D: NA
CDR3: ASSAGTYNEQF

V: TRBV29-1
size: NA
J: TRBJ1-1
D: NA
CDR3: SVPNVGREAF

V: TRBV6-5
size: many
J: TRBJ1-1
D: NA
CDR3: ASSYADSGTEAF

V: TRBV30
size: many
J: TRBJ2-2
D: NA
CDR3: AWKWGSPGELF

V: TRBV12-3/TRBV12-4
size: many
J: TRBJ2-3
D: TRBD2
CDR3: ASSRTSGTDTQY

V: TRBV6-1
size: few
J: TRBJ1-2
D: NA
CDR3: ASSEFWGGAYGYT

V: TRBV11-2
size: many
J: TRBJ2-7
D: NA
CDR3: ASSLGGAGGNPSYEQY

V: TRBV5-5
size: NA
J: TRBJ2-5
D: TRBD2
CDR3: ASSRGQADGLAGMQTQY

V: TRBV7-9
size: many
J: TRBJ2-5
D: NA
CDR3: ASSLGGTRGTQY

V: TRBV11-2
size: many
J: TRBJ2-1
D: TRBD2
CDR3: ASSSRTSGSVYNEQF

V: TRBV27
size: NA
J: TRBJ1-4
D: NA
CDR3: AALGVLVEKLF

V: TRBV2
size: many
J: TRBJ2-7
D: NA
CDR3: ASSEEGQSYEQY

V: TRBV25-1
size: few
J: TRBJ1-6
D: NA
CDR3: ASSEWPDSPLH

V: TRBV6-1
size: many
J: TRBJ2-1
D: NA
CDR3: ASSYYPEGSYNEQF

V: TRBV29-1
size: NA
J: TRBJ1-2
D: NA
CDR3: SVEVPTAYGYT

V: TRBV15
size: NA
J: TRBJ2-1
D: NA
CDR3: ATPAPNGSYNEQF

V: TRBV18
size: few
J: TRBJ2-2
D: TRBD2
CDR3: ASSPRSGSDTGELF

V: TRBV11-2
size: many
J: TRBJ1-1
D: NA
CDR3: ASSTRTEGDEAF

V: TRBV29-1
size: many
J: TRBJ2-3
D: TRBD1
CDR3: SVEVGQGMTDTQY

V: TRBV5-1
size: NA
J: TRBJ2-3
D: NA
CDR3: TSKGAGSTDTQY

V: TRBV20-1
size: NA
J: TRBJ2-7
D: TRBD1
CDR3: SAIQPGQGYEQY

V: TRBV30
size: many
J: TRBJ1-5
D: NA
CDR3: AWSGGGFSNQPQH

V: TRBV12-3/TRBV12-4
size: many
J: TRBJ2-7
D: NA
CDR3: ASSLSFGSNEQY

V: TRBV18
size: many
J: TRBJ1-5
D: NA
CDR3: ASSPKGEGQPQH

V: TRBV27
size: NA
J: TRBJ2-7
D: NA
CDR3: ASSRGADSSYEQY

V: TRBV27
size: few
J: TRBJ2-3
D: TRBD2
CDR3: ASSTGTSGFTDTQY

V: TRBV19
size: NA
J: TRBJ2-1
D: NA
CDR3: ASSPSVAGGSYNEQF

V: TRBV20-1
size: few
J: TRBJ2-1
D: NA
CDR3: SAPSMGRAGEQF

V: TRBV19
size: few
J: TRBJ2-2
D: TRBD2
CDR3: ASSIGSPGTSGSPAGTGELF

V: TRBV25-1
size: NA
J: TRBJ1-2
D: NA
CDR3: ASSDHTDYYGYT

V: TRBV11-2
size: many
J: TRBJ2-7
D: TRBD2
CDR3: ASSFGPGGRVKEQY

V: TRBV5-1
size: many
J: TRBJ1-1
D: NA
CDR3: ASSLGGSTEAF

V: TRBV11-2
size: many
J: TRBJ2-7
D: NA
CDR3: ASSPVRGASYEQY

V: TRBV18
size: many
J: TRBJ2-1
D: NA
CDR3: ASSPNRYNEQF

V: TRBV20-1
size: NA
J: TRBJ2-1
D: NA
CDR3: SASAGRNNEQF

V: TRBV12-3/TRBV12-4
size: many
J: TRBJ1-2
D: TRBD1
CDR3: ASSPAPTGVTPPYGYT

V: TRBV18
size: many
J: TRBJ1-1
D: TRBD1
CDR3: ASTNRQGAEAF

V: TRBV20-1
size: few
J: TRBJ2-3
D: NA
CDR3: SANRGGGGSTDTQY

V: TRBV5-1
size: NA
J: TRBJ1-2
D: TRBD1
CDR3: ASSSGTASNYGYT

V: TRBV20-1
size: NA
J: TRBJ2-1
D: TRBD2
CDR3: SAPRPGLEIGEQF

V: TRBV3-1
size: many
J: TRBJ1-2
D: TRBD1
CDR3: ASSQTLTGAHYGYT

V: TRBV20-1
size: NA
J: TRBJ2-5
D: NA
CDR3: SATPQGTIQETQY